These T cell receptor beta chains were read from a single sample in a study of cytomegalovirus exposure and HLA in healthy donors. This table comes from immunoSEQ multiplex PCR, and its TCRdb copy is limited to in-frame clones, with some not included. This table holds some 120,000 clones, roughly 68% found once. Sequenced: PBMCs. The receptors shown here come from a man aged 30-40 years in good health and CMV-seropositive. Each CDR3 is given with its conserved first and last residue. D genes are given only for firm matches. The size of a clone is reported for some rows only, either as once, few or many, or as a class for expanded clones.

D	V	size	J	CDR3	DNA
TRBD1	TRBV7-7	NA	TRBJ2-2	CASSLIGTGDLLNTGELFF	TGTGCTAGCAGCTTGATTGGGACAGGGGACCTTCTTAACACCGGGGAGCTGTTTTTT
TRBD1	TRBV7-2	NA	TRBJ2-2	CASSLPRDRGSTGELFF	TGTGCCAGCAGCTTACCCCGGGACAGGGGGTCCACCGGGGAGCTGTTTTTT
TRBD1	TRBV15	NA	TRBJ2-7	CATSRDEGARHTYEQYF	TGTGCCACCAGCAGAGATGAGGGGGCCAGGCATACCTACGAGCAGTACTTC
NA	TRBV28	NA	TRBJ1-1	CASTLGGSRTEAFF	TGTGCCAGCACCCTCGGGGGGAGCCGCACTGAAGCTTTCTTT
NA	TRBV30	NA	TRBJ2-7	CAWSAGRGPYYEQYF	TGTGCCTGGAGCGCGGGACGGGGACCTTACTACGAGCAGTACTTC
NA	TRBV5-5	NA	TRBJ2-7	CASSLASYEQYF	TGTGCCAGCAGCTTGGCCTCCTACGAGCAGTACTTC
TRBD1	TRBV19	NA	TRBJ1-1	CASTLLGTGGGTEAFF	TGTGCCAGTACCCTCCTCGGGACAGGGGGGGGCACTGAAGCTTTCTTT
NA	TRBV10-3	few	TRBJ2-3	CAIHGGLGTDTQYF	TGTGCCATCCACGGAGGACTCGGCACAGATACGCAGTATTTT
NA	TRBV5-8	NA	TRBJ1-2	CASSLRPYRVNRGGYTF	TGTGCCAGCAGCTTGAGACCGTACAGGGTTAACCGTGGCGGCTACACCTTC
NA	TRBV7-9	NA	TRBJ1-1	CASSPSGRDTEAFF	TGTGCCAGCAGCCCCAGCGGAAGGGACACTGAAGCTTTCTTT
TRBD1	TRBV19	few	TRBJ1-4	CASSRPGQVNEKLFF	TGTGCCAGTAGTCGACCGGGACAGGTCAATGAAAAACTGTTTTTT
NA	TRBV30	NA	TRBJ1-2	CAWWTEHGYTF	TGTGCCTGGTGGACAGAACATGGCTACACCTTC
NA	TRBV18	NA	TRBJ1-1	CASSPSGGVDTEAFF	TGTGCCAGCTCACCGTCGGGGGGGGTGGACACTGAAGCTTTCTTT
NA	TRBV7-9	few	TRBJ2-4	CASSLASLAKNIQYF	TGTGCCAGCAGCTTAGCCAGTCTAGCCAAAAACATTCAGTACTTC
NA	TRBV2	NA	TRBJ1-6	CASSGTGYNSPLHF	TGTGCCAGCAGTGGAACAGGGTATAATTCACCCCTCCACTTT
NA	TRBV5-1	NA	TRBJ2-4	CASSLDQALAKNIQYF	TGCGCCAGCAGCTTGGATCAGGCCTTAGCCAAAAACATTCAGTACTTC
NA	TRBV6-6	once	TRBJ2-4	CASRAGAVQYF	TGTGCCAGCAGGGCTGGGGCGGTTCAGTACTTC
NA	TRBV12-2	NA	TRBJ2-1	CASRFGWPIRGQVYNEQFF	TGTGCAAGTCGGTTCGGTTGGCCCATTCGCGGACAGGTCTACAATGAGCAGTTCTTC
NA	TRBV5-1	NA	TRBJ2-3	CASKSGSSGTDTQYF	TGCGCCAGCAAATCGGGGTCCTCGGGGACAGATACGCAGTATTTT
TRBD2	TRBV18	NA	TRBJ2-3	CASSRGLAGGTDTQYF	TGTGCCAGCTCGCGTGGACTAGCGGGTGGCACAGATACGCAGTATTTT
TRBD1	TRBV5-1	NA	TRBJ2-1	CASSLGTGTYNEQFF	TGCGCCAGCAGCTTAGGGACAGGGACCTACAATGAGCAGTTCTTC
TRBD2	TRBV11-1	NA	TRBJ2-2	CASSPRTSTGELFF	TGTGCCAGCAGCCCCCGGACTAGCACCGGGGAGCTGTTTTTT
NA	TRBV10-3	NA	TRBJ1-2	CAISERQAKANYGYTF	TGTGCCATCAGTGAAAGGCAGGCCAAAGCTAACTATGGCTACACCTTC
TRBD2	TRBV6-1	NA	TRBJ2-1	CASSLAGNEQFF	TGTGCCAGCAGTTTAGCGGGGAATGAGCAGTTCTTC
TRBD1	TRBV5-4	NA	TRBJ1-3	CASSLQGAVGNTIYF	TGTGCCAGCAGCTTGCAGGGGGCGGTTGGAAACACCATATATTTT
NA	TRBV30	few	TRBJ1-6	CAWSVRSHNSPLHF	TGTGCCTGGAGTGTAAGGAGTCATAATTCACCCCTCCACTTT
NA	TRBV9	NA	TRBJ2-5	CASSVGFDRGGQETQYF	TGTGCCAGCAGCGTAGGTTTTGACAGGGGAGGGCAAGAGACCCAGTACTTC
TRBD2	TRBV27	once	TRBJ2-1	CASSLASGRPYNEQFF	TGTGCCAGCAGTTTGGCTAGCGGGCGTCCATACAATGAGCAGTTCTTC
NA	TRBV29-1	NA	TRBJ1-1	CSVAREVPEAFF	TGCAGCGTTGCCAGGGAAGTCCCTGAAGCTTTCTTT
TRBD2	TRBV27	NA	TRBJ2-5	CASSLSGGLETQYF	TGTGCCAGCAGTTTGAGCGGGGGGCTAGAGACCCAGTACTTC
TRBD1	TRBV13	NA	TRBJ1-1	CASSLDRAPEAFF	TGTGCCAGCAGCCTGGACAGGGCCCCTGAAGCTTTCTTT
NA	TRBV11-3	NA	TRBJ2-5	CASSYYRMGETQYF	TGTGCCAGCAGCTATTACAGGATGGGGGAGACCCAGTACTTC
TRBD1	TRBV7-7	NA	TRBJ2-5	CASSSDREGPQYF	TGTGCTAGCAGCTCCGACAGGGAAGGGCCCCAGTACTTC
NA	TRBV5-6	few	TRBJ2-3	CASSFTKKSTDTQYF	TGTGCCAGCAGCTTTACTAAGAAGAGTACAGATACGCAGTATTTT
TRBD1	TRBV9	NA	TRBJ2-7	CASSVGIGTEYEQYF	TGTGCCAGCAGCGTAGGAATAGGGACAGAATACGAGCAGTACTTC
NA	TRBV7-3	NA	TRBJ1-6	CASGGSYNSPLHF	TGTGCCAGCGGAGGCTCCTATAATTCACCCCTCCACTTT
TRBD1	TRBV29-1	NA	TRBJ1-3	CSVGGTGRGNTIYF	TGCAGCGTCGGAGGGACAGGGCGTGGAAACACCATATATTTT
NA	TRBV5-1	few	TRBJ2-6	CASSAIRASSGANVLTF	TGCGCCAGCAGCGCGATCAGGGCGAGCTCTGGGGCCAACGTCCTGACTTTC